Listed below are T cell receptor beta chains from one sample, sequenced in a study of read filtering for tumor transcriptome and immune sequencing. TCRdb reprocessed the reads via MiXCR and lists one record per CDR3 protein. The sample has approximately 38,000 distinct CDR3 sequences, approximately 15% seen once. The sample consisted of a population of CD138-negative cells sorted from bone marrow. These receptors all come from a donor aged 40 or over with multiple myeloma. Both conserved end residues are part of each CDR3. The order of the fields is V gene, clone size, J gene, D gene, CDR3 DNA, CDR3 protein. D genes are given only for firm matches. Size is omitted from some rows. Given values are once, few, many or a class for expanded clones.

TRBV5-1	many	TRBJ2-3	NA	TGCGCCAGCAGCTTGTTGGGAGGCCGGGGAGATACGCAGTATTTT	CASSLLGGRGDTQYF
TRBV6-2/TRBV6-3	few	TRBJ2-1	TRBD2	TGTGCCAGCAGTTACTTGACTAGCGGGATTCTTTATGAGCAGTTCTTC	CASSYLTSGILYEQFF
TRBV30	many	TRBJ2-1	NA	TGTGCCTGGAGTGTTAGCGGAAACAATGAGCAGTTCTTC	CAWSVSGNNEQFF
TRBV29-1	many	TRBJ2-3	TRBD2	TGCAGCACCAGGACTAGCGGGAGTGCAGATACGCAGTATTTT	CSTRTSGSADTQYF
TRBV27	many	TRBJ1-1	NA	TGTGCCAGCAGATTGTCGTTATACACTGAAGCTTTCTTT	CASRLSLYTEAFF
TRBV29-1	few	TRBJ2-2	NA	TGCAGCGTCGCAAGGACCGGGGAGCTGTTTTTT	CSVARTGELFF
TRBV7-8	many	TRBJ2-2	NA	TGTGCCAGCAGCTCAAACAGCGGGCTGAACACCGGGGAGCTGTTTTTT	CASSSNSGLNTGELFF
TRBV23-1	many	TRBJ1-4	TRBD1	TGCGCCAGCAGTCGGTCCGACAGGGGGCGAATTGAAAAACTGTTTTTT	CASSRSDRGRIEKLFF
TRBV7-2	large	TRBJ2-7	NA	TGTGCCAGCAGCTTAGCGTCACTGGACTATAAGGAGCAGTACTTC	CASSLASLDYKEQYF
TRBV5-7	many	TRBJ2-3	TRBD2	TGTGCCAGCAACCAAGCGGGAGGAGAGAGAGATACGCAGTATTTT	CASNQAGGERDTQYF
TRBV2	NA	TRBJ1-1	TRBD1	TGTGCCAGTGACAGGGGGCCTCGTGAAGCTTCCTTT	CASDRGPREASF
TRBV5-4	NA	TRBJ2-3	NA	TGTGCCAGCAGCTCCGACAGCCTCACAGATACGCAGTGTTTT	CASSSDSLTDTQCF
TRBV27	many	TRBJ1-5	NA	TGTGCCAGCAGTTTATTTGGGTTAAGTCAGCCCCAGCATTTT	CASSLFGLSQPQHF
TRBV27	many	TRBJ2-6	TRBD1	TGTGCCACCTCCCAGGTAGGGGGCCCGCGCTCTGGGGCCAACGTCCTGACTTTC	CATSQVGGPRSGANVLTF
TRBV12-3/TRBV12-4	many	TRBJ1-3	NA	TGTGCCAGCAGTCTACGGACATACTCTGGAAACACCATATATTTT	CASSLRTYSGNTIYF
TRBV6-4	many	TRBJ2-6	NA	TGTGCCAGCAGTGACTCGGCGGCTGGGGCCAACGTCCTGACTTTC	CASSDSAAGANVLTF
TRBV30	many	TRBJ2-3	NA	TGTGCCTGGGAGGGGAGTAGGCCCACAGATACGCAGTATTTT	CAWEGSRPTDTQYF
TRBV11-2	many	TRBJ2-2	NA	TGTGCCAGCAGCCCCGGGATAAGCACCGGGGAGCTGTTTTTT	CASSPGISTGELFF
TRBV12-3/TRBV12-4	many	TRBJ2-1	NA	TGTGCCAGCAGTTATCAGTCGAGCGATGAGCAGTTCTTC	CASSYQSSDEQFF
TRBV10-3	many	TRBJ2-2	NA	TGTGCCATCAGTGGAGGAGATTCGGGACTTTCGAACACCGGGGAGCTGTTTTTT	CAISGGDSGLSNTGELFF
TRBV20-1	many	TRBJ2-1	TRBD2	TGCAGTGCCAAGACTAGCGGGAGGGTCTTTTCGGGGGATGAGCAGTTCTTC	CSAKTSGRVFSGDEQFF
TRBV29-1	many	TRBJ2-2	TRBD2	TGCAGCGTCGGACTAGCACAAAGGAACACCGGGGAGCTGTTTTTT	CSVGLAQRNTGELFF
TRBV9	many	TRBJ2-6	NA	TGTGCCAGCAGCCTGGCCAGCTCTGGGGCCAACGTCCTGACTTTC	CASSLASSGANVLTF
TRBV5-1	few	TRBJ2-1	TRBD2	TGCGCCAGCAGAGAACTTTCAGGCGGGAGGGCCTTGAATGAGCAGTTCTTC	CASRELSGGRALNEQFF
TRBV4-1	many	TRBJ1-1	NA	TGCGCCAGCAGCCATACAGCGAACACTGAAGCTTTCTTT	CASSHTANTEAFF
TRBV7-9	many	TRBJ2-3	TRBD2	TGTGCCAGCAGCTTATCCCTAGCGGGAGTTCGCACAGATACGCAGTATTTT	CASSLSLAGVRTDTQYF
TRBV3-1	many	TRBJ1-1	TRBD1	TGTGCCAGCAGCCAAACAGGGGGCGCAACTGAAGCTTTCTTT	CASSQTGGATEAFF
TRBV28	few	TRBJ2-5	NA	TGTGCCAGCCGCCGGTTTCAAGAGACCCAGTACTTC	CASRRFQETQYF